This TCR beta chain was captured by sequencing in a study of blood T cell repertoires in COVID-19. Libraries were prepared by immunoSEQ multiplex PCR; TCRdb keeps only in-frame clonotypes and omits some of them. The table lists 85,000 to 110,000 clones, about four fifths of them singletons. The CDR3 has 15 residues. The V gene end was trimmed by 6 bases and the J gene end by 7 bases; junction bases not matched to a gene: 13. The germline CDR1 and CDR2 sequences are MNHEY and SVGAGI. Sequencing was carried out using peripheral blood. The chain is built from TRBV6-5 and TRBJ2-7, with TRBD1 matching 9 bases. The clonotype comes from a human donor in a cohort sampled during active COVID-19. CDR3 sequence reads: CASSLQGAPSGEQYF. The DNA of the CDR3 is TGTGCCAGCAGCCTACAGGGGGCCCCATCGGGGGAGCAGTACTTC.